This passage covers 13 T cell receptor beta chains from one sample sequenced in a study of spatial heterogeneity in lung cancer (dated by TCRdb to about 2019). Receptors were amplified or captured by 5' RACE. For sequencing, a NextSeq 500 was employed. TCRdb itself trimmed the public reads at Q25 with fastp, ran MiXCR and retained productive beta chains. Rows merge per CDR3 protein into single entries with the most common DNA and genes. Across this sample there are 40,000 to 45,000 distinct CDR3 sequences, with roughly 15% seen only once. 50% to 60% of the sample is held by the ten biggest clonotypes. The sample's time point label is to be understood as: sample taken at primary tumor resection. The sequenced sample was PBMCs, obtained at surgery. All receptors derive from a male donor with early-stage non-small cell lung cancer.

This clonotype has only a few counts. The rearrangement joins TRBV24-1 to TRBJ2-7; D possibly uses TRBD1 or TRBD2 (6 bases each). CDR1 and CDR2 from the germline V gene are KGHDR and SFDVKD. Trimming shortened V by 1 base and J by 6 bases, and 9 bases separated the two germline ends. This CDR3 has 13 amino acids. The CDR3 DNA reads TGTGCCACCAGTGATTTCGGGGGCGGCGAGCAGTACTTC. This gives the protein CATSDFGGGEQYF.

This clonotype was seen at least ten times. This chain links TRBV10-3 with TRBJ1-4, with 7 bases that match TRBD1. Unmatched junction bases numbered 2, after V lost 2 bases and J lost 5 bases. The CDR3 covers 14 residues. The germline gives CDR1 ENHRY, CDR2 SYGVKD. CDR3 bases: TGTGCCATCAGTGAGACAGGGGACAATGAAAAACTGTTTTTT. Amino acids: CAISETGDNEKLFF.

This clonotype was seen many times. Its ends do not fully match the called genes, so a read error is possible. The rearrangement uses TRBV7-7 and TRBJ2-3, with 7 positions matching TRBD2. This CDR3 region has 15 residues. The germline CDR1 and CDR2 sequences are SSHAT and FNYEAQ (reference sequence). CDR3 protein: CASSFRGRSTDTQYF. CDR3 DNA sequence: TGTGCTAGCAGCTTTCGCGGGAGAAGCACAGATACGCAGTATTTT.

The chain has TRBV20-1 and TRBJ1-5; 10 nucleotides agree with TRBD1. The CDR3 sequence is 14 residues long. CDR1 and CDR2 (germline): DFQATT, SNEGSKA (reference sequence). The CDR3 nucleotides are TGCAGCGCTGCTAGGACAGGGGGGAGTCAGCCCCAGCATTTT. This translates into CSAARTGGSQPQHF.

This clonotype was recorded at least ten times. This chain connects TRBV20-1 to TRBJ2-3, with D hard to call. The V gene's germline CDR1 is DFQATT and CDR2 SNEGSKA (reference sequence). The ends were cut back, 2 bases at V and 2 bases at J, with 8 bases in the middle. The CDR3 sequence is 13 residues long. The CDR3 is CSARFEYTDTQYF. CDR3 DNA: TGCAGTGCTAGATTCGAGTACACAGATACGCAGTATTTT.

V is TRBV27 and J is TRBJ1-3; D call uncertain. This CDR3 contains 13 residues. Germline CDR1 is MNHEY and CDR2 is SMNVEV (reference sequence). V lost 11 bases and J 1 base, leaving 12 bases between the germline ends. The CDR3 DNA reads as TGTGCCCCTCCGGCTTGGTCTGGAAACACCATATATTTT. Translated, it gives CAPPAWSGNTIYF.

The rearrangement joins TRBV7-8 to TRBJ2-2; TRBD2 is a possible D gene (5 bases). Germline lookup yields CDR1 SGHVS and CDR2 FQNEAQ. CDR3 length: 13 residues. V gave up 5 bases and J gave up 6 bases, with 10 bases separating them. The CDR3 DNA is TGTGCCAGCAGCCGGACTTGGCCCGGGGAGCTGTTTTTT. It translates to CASSRTWPGELFF.

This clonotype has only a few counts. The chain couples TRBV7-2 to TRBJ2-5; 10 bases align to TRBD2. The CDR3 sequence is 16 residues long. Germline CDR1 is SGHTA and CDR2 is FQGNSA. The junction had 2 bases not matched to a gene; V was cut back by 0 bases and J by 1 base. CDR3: CASSLARLAGQETQYF. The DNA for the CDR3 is TGTGCCAGCAGCTTAGCGCGACTAGCGGGCCAAGAGACCCAGTACTTC.

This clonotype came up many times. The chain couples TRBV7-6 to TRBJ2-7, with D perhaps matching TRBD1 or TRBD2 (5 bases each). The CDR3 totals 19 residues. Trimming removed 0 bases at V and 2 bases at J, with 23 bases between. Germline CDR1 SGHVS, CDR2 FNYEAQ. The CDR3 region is CASSLAARDQLTPTYEQYF. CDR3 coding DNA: TGTGCCAGCAGCTTAGCAGCCCGGGACCAACTTACTCCAACCTACGAGCAGTACTTC.

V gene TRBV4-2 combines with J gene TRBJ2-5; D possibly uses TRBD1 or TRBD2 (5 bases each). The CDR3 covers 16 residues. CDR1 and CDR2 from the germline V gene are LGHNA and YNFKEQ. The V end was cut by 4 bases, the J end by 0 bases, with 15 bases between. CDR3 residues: CASSRTTGGDQETQYF. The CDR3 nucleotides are TGTGCCAGCAGCCGCACTACAGGAGGTGACCAAGAGACCCAGTACTTC.

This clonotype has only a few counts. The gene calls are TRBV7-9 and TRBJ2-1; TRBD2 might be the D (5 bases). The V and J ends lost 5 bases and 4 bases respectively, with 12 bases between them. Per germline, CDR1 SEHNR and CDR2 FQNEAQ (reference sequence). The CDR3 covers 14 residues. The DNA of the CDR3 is TGTGCCAGCAGCCCCAGCGGAAATTACAATGAGCAGTTCTTC. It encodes CASSPSGNYNEQFF.

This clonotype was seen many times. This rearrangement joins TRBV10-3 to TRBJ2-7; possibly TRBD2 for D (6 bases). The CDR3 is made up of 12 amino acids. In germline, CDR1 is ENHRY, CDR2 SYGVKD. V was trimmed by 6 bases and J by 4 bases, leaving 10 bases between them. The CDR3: CAIREEGYEQYF. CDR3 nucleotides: TGTGCCATCAGAGAGGAGGGGTACGAGCAGTACTTC.

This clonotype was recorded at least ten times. CDR3 sequence: CSLSDRVETQYF. The CDR3 DNA reads as TGCAGTCTCTCGGACAGGGTTGAGACCCAGTACTTC. The chain recombines TRBV20-1 with TRBJ2-5, with 8 bases identical to TRBD1. The CDR3 totals 12 residues. Germline-derived CDR1 and CDR2 are DFQATT and SNEGSKA (reference sequence). V shed 8 bases and J 5 bases; nucleotides not matched to a gene: 7.